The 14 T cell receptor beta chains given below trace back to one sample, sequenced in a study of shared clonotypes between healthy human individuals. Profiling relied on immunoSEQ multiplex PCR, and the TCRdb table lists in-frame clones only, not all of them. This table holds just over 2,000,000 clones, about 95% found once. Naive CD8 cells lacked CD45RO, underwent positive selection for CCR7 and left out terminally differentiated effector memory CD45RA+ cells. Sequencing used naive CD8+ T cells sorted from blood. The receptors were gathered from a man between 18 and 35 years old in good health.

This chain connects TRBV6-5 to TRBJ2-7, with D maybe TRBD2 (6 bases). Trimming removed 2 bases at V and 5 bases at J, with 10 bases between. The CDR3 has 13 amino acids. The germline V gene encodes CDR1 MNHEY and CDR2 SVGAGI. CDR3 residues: CASSYLRRDEQYF. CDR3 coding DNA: TGTGCCAGCAGTTACCTTCGGAGGGACGAGCAGTACTTC.

CDR3 bases: TGTGCCAGCAGCGACTCCCCACACAGCGGGTTGAACACCGGGGAGCTGTTTTTT. This translates into CASSDSPHSGLNTGELFF. V usage is TRBV9 and J usage is TRBJ2-2, with TRBD2 as a possible D gene (6 bases). CDR1 and CDR2 (germline): SGDLS, YYNGEE. This CDR3 comprises 18 residues. Trimming removed 3 bases from V and 1 base from J, with 19 bases in between.

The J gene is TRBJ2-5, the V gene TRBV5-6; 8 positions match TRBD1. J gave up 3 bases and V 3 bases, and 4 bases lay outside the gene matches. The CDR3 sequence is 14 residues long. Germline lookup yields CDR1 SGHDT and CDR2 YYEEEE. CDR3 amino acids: CASSWGTGKETQYF. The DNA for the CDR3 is TGTGCCAGCAGCTGGGGGACAGGAAAAGAGACCCAGTACTTC.

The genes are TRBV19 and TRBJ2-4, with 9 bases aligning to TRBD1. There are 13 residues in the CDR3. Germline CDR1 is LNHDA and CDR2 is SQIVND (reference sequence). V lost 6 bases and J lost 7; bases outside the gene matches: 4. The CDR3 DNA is TGTGCCAGTAGGGGGACAGGGTACAACATTCAGTACTTC. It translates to CASRGTGYNIQYF.

The CDR3 protein is CASSPTQDRVGGELFF. CDR3 bases: TGTGCCAGCAGCCCGACCCAGGACAGGGTGGGCGGGGAGCTGTTTTTT. This sequence joins TRBV11-2 and TRBJ2-2; TRBD1 matches at 8 bases. Germline loops: CDR1 SGHAT, CDR2 FQNNGV. The CDR3 consists of 16 residues. The junction had 12 bases not matched to a gene; V was cut back by 5 bases and J by 7 bases.

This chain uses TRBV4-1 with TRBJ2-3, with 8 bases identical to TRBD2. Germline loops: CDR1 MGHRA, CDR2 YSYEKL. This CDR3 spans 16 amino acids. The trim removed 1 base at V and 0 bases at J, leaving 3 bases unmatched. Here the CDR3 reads CASSQGTSTSTDTQYF. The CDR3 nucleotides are TGCGCCAGCAGCCAAGGGACTAGCACAAGCACAGATACGCAGTATTTT.

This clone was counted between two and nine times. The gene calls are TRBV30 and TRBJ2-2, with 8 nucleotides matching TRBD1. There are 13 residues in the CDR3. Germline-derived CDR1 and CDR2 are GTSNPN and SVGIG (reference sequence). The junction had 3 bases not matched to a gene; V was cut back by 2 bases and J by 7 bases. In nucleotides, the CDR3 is TGTGCCTGGAGTCAACAGGGGGGCGGGGAGCTGTTTTTT. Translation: CAWSQQGGGELFF.

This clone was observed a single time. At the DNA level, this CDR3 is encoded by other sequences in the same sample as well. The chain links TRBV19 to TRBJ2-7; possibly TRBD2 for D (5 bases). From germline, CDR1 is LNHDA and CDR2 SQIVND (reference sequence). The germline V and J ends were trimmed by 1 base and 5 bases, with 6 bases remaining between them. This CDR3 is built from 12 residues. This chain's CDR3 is CASSIAGNEQYF. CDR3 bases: TGTGCCAGTAGTATAGCGGGGAACGAGCAGTACTTC.

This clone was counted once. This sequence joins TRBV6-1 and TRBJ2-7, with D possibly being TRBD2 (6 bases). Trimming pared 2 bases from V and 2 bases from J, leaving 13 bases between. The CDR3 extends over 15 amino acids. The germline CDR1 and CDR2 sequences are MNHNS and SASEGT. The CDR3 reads CASSEIPGLPYEQYF. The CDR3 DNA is TGTGCCAGCAGTGAAATACCGGGACTTCCCTACGAGCAGTACTTC.

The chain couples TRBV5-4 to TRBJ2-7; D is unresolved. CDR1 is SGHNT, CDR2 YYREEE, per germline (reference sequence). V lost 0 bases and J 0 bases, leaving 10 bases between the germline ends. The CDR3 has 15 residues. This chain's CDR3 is CASSLGPGASYEQYF. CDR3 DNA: TGTGCCAGCAGCTTGGGGCCAGGAGCCTCCTACGAGCAGTACTTC.

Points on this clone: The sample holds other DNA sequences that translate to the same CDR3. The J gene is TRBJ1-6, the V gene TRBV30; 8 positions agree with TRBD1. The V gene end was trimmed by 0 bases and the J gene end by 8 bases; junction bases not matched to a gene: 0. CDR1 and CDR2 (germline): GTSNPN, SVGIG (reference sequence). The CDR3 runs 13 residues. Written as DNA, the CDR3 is TGTGCCTGGAGTGTACAGGGGGATTCACCCCTCCACTTT. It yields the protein CAWSVQGDSPLHF.

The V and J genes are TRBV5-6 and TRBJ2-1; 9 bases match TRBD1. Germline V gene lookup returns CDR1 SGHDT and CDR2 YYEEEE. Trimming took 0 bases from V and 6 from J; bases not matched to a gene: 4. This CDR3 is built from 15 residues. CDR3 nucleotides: TGTGCCAGCAGCTTGGAACAGGGGGCAGGCAATGAGCAGTTCTTC. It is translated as CASSLEQGAGNEQFF.

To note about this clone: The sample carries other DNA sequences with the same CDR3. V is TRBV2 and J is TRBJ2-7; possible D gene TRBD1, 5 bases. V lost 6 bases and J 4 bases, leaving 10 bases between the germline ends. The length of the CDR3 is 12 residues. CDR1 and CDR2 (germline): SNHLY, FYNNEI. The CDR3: CASSVTVYEQYF. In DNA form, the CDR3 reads TGTGCCAGCAGCGTGACAGTGTACGAGCAGTACTTC.

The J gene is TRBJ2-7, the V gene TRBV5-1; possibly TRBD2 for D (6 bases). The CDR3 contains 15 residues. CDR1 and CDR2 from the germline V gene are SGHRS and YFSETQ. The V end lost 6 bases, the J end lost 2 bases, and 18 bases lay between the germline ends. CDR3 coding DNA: TGCGCCAGCAAGGACTGGACGGGGGATACCTACGAGCAGTACTTC. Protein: CASKDWTGDTYEQYF.